This T cell receptor (beta chain) was recorded in a study of T-cell reconstitution after alpha-beta-depleted transplantation in children. TCRbeta library construction was performed incorporating unique molecular identifiers. TCRdb re-called the PCR reads through MiXCR, storing one row per CDR3 protein. The sample contains some 500,000 distinct CDR3 sequences, approximately 30% of which appear only once. Germline CDR1 is DFQATT and CDR2 is SNEGSKA (reference sequence). Trimming cost V 1 base and J 4 bases, with 13 bases left between them. The CDR3 runs 15 residues. This clonotype appeared once. This material consisted of PBMCs from the stem cell graft donor, taken from the stem cell graft. The chain carries TRBV20-1 and TRBJ1-4; D unclear. The source of this sequence is a human donor who donated a stem cell graft to a child with aplastic anemia. The CDR3 DNA follows: TGCAGTGCTAGAGCAACCACAGCGGGTAATGAAAAACTGTTTTTT. Encoded protein: CSARATTAGNEKLFF.